The rows below give T cell receptor beta chains drawn from one sample of a study of CD8+CD57+ T cells in acquired aplastic anemia. Using its own MiXCR run on the reads, TCRdb lists one record per CDR3 protein. The data contain hundreds of thousands of distinct CDR3 sequences, about a third of them seen just once; the ten biggest clones take up 0.82%. The sequenced sample was sorted CD4+, CD8+, or CD8+CD57+ T cells (not recorded which) from PBMCs. These receptors originate from a human donor with aplastic anemia. Each CDR3 is given with its conserved first and last residue. A D gene is named only where the DNA matches it firmly. Part of the rows lack a size; the others show once, few, many or a class for expanded clones.

DNA: TGCGCCAGCAGCCCGACTAGCGGGGGACTCTACGAGCAGTACTTC; CDR3: CASSPTSGGLYEQYF; D: TRBD2; size: NA; J: TRBJ2-7; V: TRBV5-1
DNA: TGTGCCAGCAGCTTTAAGGTCGCGGATACGCAGTATTTT; CDR3: CASSFKVADTQYF; D: NA; size: many; J: TRBJ2-3; V: TRBV7-2
DNA: TGCAGTGCTAGACAGGGTAGGGGCAATCAGCCCCAGCATTTC; CDR3: CSARQGRGNQPQHF; D: NA; size: few; J: TRBJ1-5; V: TRBV20-1
DNA: TGCAGCGTTGAAGCTCTAGCGGGGAAGAACTACAATGAGCAGTTCTTC; CDR3: CSVEALAGKNYNEQFF; D: TRBD2; size: NA; J: TRBJ2-1; V: TRBV29-1
DNA: TGTGCCAGCAGTGAGGCAGGACAAGGTGGCGAGCAGTACTTC; CDR3: CASSEAGQGGEQYF; D: NA; size: many; J: TRBJ2-7; V: TRBV2
DNA: TGCAGTGCTAGAAGACAAGGGACAGGGTCGTCAGATACGCAGTATTTT; CDR3: CSARRQGTGSSDTQYF; D: TRBD1; size: NA; J: TRBJ2-3; V: TRBV20-1
DNA: TGTGCCAGCAGTGAATTTGGCGATGAGCAGTTCTTC; CDR3: CASSEFGDEQFF; D: NA; size: NA; J: TRBJ2-1; V: TRBV25-1
DNA: TGTGCCAGTAGTCCCGGGAAAGGATATAGCAATCAGCCCCAGCATTTT; CDR3: CASSPGKGYSNQPQHF; D: NA; size: many; J: TRBJ1-5; V: TRBV19
DNA: TGTGCCAGCAGCTTATATCGGGACAGGGGTACTGAAGCTTTCTTT; CDR3: CASSLYRDRGTEAFF; D: TRBD1; size: many; J: TRBJ1-1; V: TRBV11-2
DNA: TGTGCCAGCAGCGACTTCACCGGGACAGGGTCGGCTGGAGCTTTCTTT; CDR3: CASSDFTGTGSAGAFF; D: TRBD1; size: few; J: TRBJ1-1; V: TRBV9
DNA: TGTGCCAGCAGCTTGGCTACTAGCGGGAGGGCCTTTGTTTGGGATGAGCAGTTCTTC; CDR3: CASSLATSGRAFVWDEQFF; D: TRBD2; size: NA; J: TRBJ2-1; V: TRBV5-4
DNA: TGTGCCAGCAGCTCCCGAGCGGGGGGACTCACAGATACGCAGTATTTT; CDR3: CASSSRAGGLTDTQYF; D: TRBD2; size: many; J: TRBJ2-3; V: TRBV7-2
DNA: TGTGCCAGCAGCTCCCTTCCAGTGGCTGAAGCTTTCTTT; CDR3: CASSSLPVAEAFF; D: NA; size: many; J: TRBJ1-1; V: TRBV7-9
DNA: TGTGCCAGCAGCTTGAGGCAGGGGGCGCGAAACACTGAAGCTTTCTTT; CDR3: CASSLRQGARNTEAFF; D: TRBD1; size: NA; J: TRBJ1-1; V: TRBV5-5
DNA: TGTGCCAGCAGCTTTGGTAGACAGACGAACACTGAAGCTTTCTTT; CDR3: CASSFGRQTNTEAFF; D: NA; size: NA; J: TRBJ1-1; V: TRBV5-4
DNA: TGTGCCAGCAGGGGACAGGATGTAGCCAAAAACATTCAGTACTTC; CDR3: CASRGQDVAKNIQYF; D: TRBD1; size: NA; J: TRBJ2-4; V: TRBV28
DNA: TGCAGTGCTAGATTTCTAGCGGGCTACACAGATACGCAGTATTTT; CDR3: CSARFLAGYTDTQYF; D: TRBD2; size: NA; J: TRBJ2-3; V: TRBV20-1
DNA: TGTGCCAGCAGCTTGGGCCTCGGGGATGAGACCCAGTACTTC; CDR3: CASSLGLGDETQYF; D: NA; size: once; J: TRBJ2-5; V: TRBV5-4
DNA: TGTGCCAGCAGTGTTGGGACACACAACACCGGGGAGCTGTTTTTT; CDR3: CASSVGTHNTGELFF; D: NA; size: NA; J: TRBJ2-2; V: TRBV11-1
DNA: TGTGCCAGCAGTTTTCAGGCGGGAGGTCATATGACAGATACGCAGTATTTT; CDR3: CASSFQAGGHMTDTQYF; D: TRBD2; size: few; J: TRBJ2-3; V: TRBV28
DNA: TGTGCCAGTAGTATGGGACTAGGAAGGCAAAATGAGCAGTTCTTC; CDR3: CASSMGLGRQNEQFF; D: TRBD2; size: few; J: TRBJ2-1; V: TRBV19
DNA: TGCAGTGCTACCCAGTTAACAGGGTATGGTGCTAACTATGGCTACACCTTC; CDR3: CSATQLTGYGANYGYTF; D: NA; size: many; J: TRBJ1-2; V: TRBV20-1
DNA: TGTGCCAGCAGCTTAGACCAAGGTGAAAAACTGTTTTTT; CDR3: CASSLDQGEKLFF; D: NA; size: NA; J: TRBJ1-4; V: TRBV7-9
DNA: TGCGCCAGCAGTGTCCCGAACACCGGGGAGCTGTTTTTT; CDR3: CASSVPNTGELFF; D: NA; size: NA; J: TRBJ2-2; V: TRBV10-2
DNA: TGTGCCAGCAGTTATATGAAGACAGGGGAGGGACAGCCCCAGCATTTT; CDR3: CASSYMKTGEGQPQHF; D: TRBD1; size: NA; J: TRBJ1-5; V: TRBV6-2/TRBV6-3
DNA: TGTGCCAGCAGCTTAGCCGACACAGGCACAGATACGCAGTATTTT; CDR3: CASSLADTGTDTQYF; D: NA; size: many; J: TRBJ2-3; V: TRBV7-2
DNA: TGTGCCAGTAGTATAGGTAACTCCGCCGGCTACACCTTC; CDR3: CASSIGNSAGYTF; D: NA; size: NA; J: TRBJ1-2; V: TRBV19
DNA: TGTGCCAGCACTGGCAGGCCCTACTATGGCTACACCTTC; CDR3: CASTGRPYYGYTF; D: NA; size: NA; J: TRBJ1-2; V: TRBV2
DNA: TGTGCCACCAGTACACTAGCGGGATACAATGAGCAGTTCTTC; CDR3: CATSTLAGYNEQFF; D: TRBD2; size: many; J: TRBJ2-1; V: TRBV24-1
DNA: TGTGCCAGCCGACAGTTTACCACAGATACGCAGTATTTT; CDR3: CASRQFTTDTQYF; D: NA; size: NA; J: TRBJ2-3; V: TRBV19
DNA: TGTGCCAGCAGTTTTAACAGCAATCAGCCCCAGCATTTT; CDR3: CASSFNSNQPQHF; D: NA; size: few; J: TRBJ1-5; V: TRBV10-3
DNA: TGTGCCAGCAGCTTACATCAGACTGCACTCTCCTACAATGAGCAGTTCTTC; CDR3: CASSLHQTALSYNEQFF; D: NA; size: NA; J: TRBJ2-1; V: TRBV11-2